Each of the 25 T cell receptor beta chains below was sequenced from the same sample in a study of shared clonotypes between healthy human individuals. Only in-frame clones appear in the TCRdb table, and some are missing; sequencing was by immunoSEQ multiplex PCR. The repertoire has some 2,000,000 clones, roughly 95% of them found once; the top ten carry approximately 0.13%. Specimen: naive CD4+ T cells sorted from blood. Subset: CD45RA+ positively selected. All receptors derive from a man aged 18 to 29 in good health.

This sequence joins TRBV11-3 and TRBJ2-7; 11 bases map to TRBD1. The germline V gene has CDR1 SGHNT and CDR2 YENEEA. CDR3 length: 15 amino acids. With V trimmed by 4 bases and J by 2 bases, 4 bases remained unmatched. CDR3: CASSSGQGDAYEQYF. CDR3 coding DNA: TGTGCCAGCAGCTCGGGACAGGGGGACGCCTACGAGCAGTACTTC.

The rearrangement links TRBV7-9 to TRBJ1-2, with a tentative D call TRBD1 (5 bases). This CDR3 spans 14 amino acids. The germline V gene has CDR1 SEHNR and CDR2 FQNEAQ (reference sequence). V shed 5 bases and J shed 5 bases, with 15 bases lying between them. The CDR3 DNA follows: TGTGCCAGCAGCACCGCCGGGACGGTTTATGGCTACACCTTC. Its translation is CASSTAGTVYGYTF.

The chain recombines TRBV30 with TRBJ2-3; D is perhaps TRBD2 (7 bases). The V end was cut by 0 bases, the J end by 4 bases, with 14 bases between. Germline-derived CDR1 and CDR2 are GTSNPN and SVGIG (reference sequence). The CDR3 has 15 amino acids. The DNA for the CDR3 is TGTGCCTGGAGTGTCGGGGGGCGCAAGGCAGATACGCAGTATTTT. Its translation is CAWSVGGRKADTQYF.

The V gene is TRBV9, the J gene TRBJ1-4; D is uncertain. Trimming took 3 bases from V and 4 from J, leaving 13 bases between them. The CDR3 totals 15 residues. Germline lookup yields CDR1 SGDLS and CDR2 YYNGEE. The CDR3 reads CASSGIEGNNEKLFF. The DNA for the CDR3 is TGTGCCAGCAGCGGGATAGAGGGTAATAATGAAAAACTGTTTTTT. The full variable domain, its missing parts supplied by reference TRBV9 and TRBJ1-4, is DSGVTQTPKHLITATGQRVTLRCSPRSGDLSVYWYQQSLDQGLQFLIQYYNGEERAKGNILERFSAQQFPDLHSELNLSSLELGDSALYFCASSGIEGNNEKLFFGSGTQLSVL.

This sequence joins TRBV18 and TRBJ2-6; 7 bases are a match to TRBD1. Losses at the gene ends were 3 bases for V and 2 bases for J; bases not matched to a gene: 10. The CDR3 has 18 amino acids. Germline lookup yields CDR1 KGHSH and CDR2 LQKENI. CDR3 in amino acids: CASSPGRGLSAGANVLTF. The DNA of the CDR3 is TGTGCCAGCTCACCGGGTAGGGGGCTGTCTGCTGGGGCCAACGTCCTGACTTTC.

The chain joins TRBV10-1 to TRBJ2-1, with 9 bases fitting TRBD2. V shed 6 bases, J shed 0 bases, and the junction held 9 bases outside the gene matches. The V gene's germline CDR1 is WNHNN and CDR2 SYGVQD (reference sequence). This CDR3 contains 17 residues. The DNA for the CDR3 is TGCGCCAGCAGAATTAGACTAGCGGACAGCTCCTACAATGAGCAGTTCTTC. This gives the protein CASRIRLADSSYNEQFF.

On this clone itself: Additional DNA sequences in this sample encode the identical CDR3. This chain connects TRBV5-1 to TRBJ2-3; TRBD1 agrees at 7 bases. Germline lookup yields CDR1 SGHRS and CDR2 YFSETQ. Trimming removed 0 bases from V and 1 base from J; junction bases left unmatched: 2. There are 15 residues in the CDR3. CDR3 protein: CASSLDRGGTDTQYF. CDR3 sequence (DNA): TGCGCCAGCAGCTTGGACAGGGGCGGCACAGATACGCAGTATTTT.

Notes on this clone: Other DNA sequences of this sample code for an identical CDR3. The chain joins TRBV29-1 to TRBJ2-7, with 10 bases aligning to TRBD2. The CDR3 spans 13 residues. The J segment lost 3 bases and the V segment lost 4 bases, leaving 3 bases of the junction unmatched. Germline CDR1 SQVTM, CDR2 ANQGSEA. The CDR3 loop is CSVGGLANYEQYF. The CDR3 DNA sequence: TGCAGCGTTGGGGGACTAGCGAACTACGAGCAGTACTTC.

The chain carries TRBV13 and TRBJ1-6; 7 nucleotides align to TRBD1. The CDR3 has 14 residues. The germline gives CDR1 PRHDT, CDR2 FYEKMQ (reference sequence). V shed 3 bases and J 6 bases; nucleotides not matched to a gene: 2. CDR3 in amino acids: CASSLGDSNSPLHF. CDR3 coding DNA: TGTGCCAGCAGCTTGGGGGACAGTAATTCACCCCTCCACTTT.

The chain employs TRBV29-1 and TRBJ2-2; 12 nucleotides match TRBD1. This CDR3 contains 15 residues. After removal of 4 bases from V and 6 bases from J, the junction contained 6 bases not matched to a gene. Germline loops: CDR1 SQVTM, CDR2 ANQGSEA. The CDR3 sequence: CSVGGGQGAPGELFF. The CDR3, as DNA: TGCAGCGTTGGAGGGGGACAGGGGGCGCCCGGGGAGCTGTTTTTT.

The chain uses TRBV10-3 and TRBJ1-5; D is uncertain. Germline CDR1 and CDR2: ENHRY and SYGVKD. This CDR3 spans 15 amino acids. Trimming pared 2 bases from V and 0 bases from J, leaving 8 bases between. The CDR3, as DNA: TGTGCCATCAGTGAGGGGGATCCTAGCAATCAGCCCCAGCATTTT. It codes for CAISEGDPSNQPQHF.

The chain's CDR3 is CASSYNSGAAYEQYF. The CDR3 DNA is TGTGCCAGCAGTTATAATAGCGGGGCTGCCTACGAGCAGTACTTC. The chain combines TRBV6-5 with TRBJ2-7, with 8 bases aligning to TRBD2. CDR1 is MNHEY, CDR2 SVGAGI, per germline. V lost 3 bases to trimming and J lost 2 bases; unmatched junction nucleotides: 6. This CDR3 contains 15 residues.

J is TRBJ2-7 and V is TRBV21-1; no check of the table's D call, TRBD1, against the DNA was made. TRBV21-1 is termed a pseudogene. The CDR3 length is 10 residues. This chain's CDR3 is CAGNRDEQYF. For the CDR3, the DNA is TGTGCCGGGAACAGGGACGAGCAGTACTTC.

This chain joins TRBV10-3 and TRBJ2-7, with 7 bases that match TRBD2. V shed 6 bases and J 3 bases; nucleotides not matched to a gene: 8. There are 14 residues in the CDR3. The germline V gene encodes CDR1 ENHRY and CDR2 SYGVKD. The CDR3 DNA sequence: TGTGCCATCAGACCCCAAAGGGAGGGCTACGAGCAGTACTTC. This sequence encodes CAIRPQREGYEQYF.

Notes on this clone: Given a much more abundant clone one base away, this may be a read error. The same CDR3 can be traced to other DNA sequences in this sample. This chain joins TRBV11-3 and TRBJ2-2; unclear D gene. This CDR3 spans 12 amino acids. CDR1 SGHNT and CDR2 YENEEA come from the germline V gene. V lost 5 bases, J lost 5 bases, and 6 bases lay in between. In DNA, the CDR3 is TGTGCCAGCAGCCCTGGTACCGGGGAGCTGTTTTTT. This encodes CASSPGTGELFF.

The chain recombines TRBV9 with TRBJ1-6; D is perhaps TRBD1 (6 bases). This CDR3 contains 17 residues. CDR1 is SGDLS, CDR2 YYNGEE, per germline. V was trimmed by 3 bases and J by 0 bases, leaving 13 bases between them. In DNA form, the CDR3 reads TGTGCCAGCAGCGATAACAGGGCTAGCTCCTATAATTCACCCCTCCACTTT. Its protein is CASSDNRASSYNSPLHF.

Note on this clone: This may arise from a read error, as a much more abundant clone is one base away. This sample includes further DNA sequences coding for the same CDR3. V is TRBV30 and J is TRBJ2-7; a possible D gene is TRBD2 (5 bases). The germline V and J ends were trimmed by 5 bases and 6 bases, with 26 bases remaining between them. Looked up from germline, CDR1 is GTSNPN and CDR2 is SVGIG (reference sequence). The CDR3 sequence is 16 residues long. CDR3 region: CAWHPSTPGGTGEQYF. In DNA form, the CDR3 reads TGTGCCTGGCATCCCTCGACACCCGGAGGAACGGGCGAGCAGTACTTC.

The V and J genes are TRBV4-3 and TRBJ2-5, with 7 bases that match TRBD2. Germline-derived CDR1 and CDR2 are LGHNA and YSLEER. The CDR3 is 15 residues long. V dropped 5 bases and J dropped 4; count of bases not matched to a gene: 10. In DNA, the CDR3 is TGCGCCAGCAGCGGAGGACTAGTAACGAGAGAGACCCAGTACTTC. Amino acid sequence: CASSGGLVTRETQYF.

The chain has TRBV4-1 and TRBJ2-7; D is unclear. Trimming cost V 0 bases and J 1 base, with 7 bases left between them. The CDR3 is 14 amino acids. Germline assignment: CDR1 MGHRA and CDR2 YSYEKL. The CDR3 is CASSQDILSYEQYF. In DNA, the CDR3 is TGCGCCAGCAGCCAAGATATATTATCCTACGAGCAGTACTTC.

The chain couples TRBV28 to TRBJ2-3, with D unclear. V was trimmed by 2 bases and J by 4 bases, leaving 4 bases between them. CDR1 is MDHEN, CDR2 SYDVKM, per germline. The CDR3 has 12 amino acids. The CDR3 DNA is TGTGCCAGCAGTTTAAAGGCAGATACGCAGTATTTT. It codes for CASSLKADTQYF.

CDR3 coding DNA: TGTGCCAGCAGCTTGATGGCCAATACGCAGTATTTT. This gives the protein CASSLMANTQYF. V usage is TRBV5-6 and J usage is TRBJ2-3; D is undetermined. CDR3 length equals 12 residues. Germline lookup yields CDR1 SGHDT and CDR2 YYEEEE. With 1 base removed from V and 7 bases from J, the gap between germline ends came to 7 bases.

The J gene is TRBJ1-3, the V gene TRBV6-5; D not resolved. Germline CDR1 reads MNHEY; CDR2 reads SVGAGI. Between the trimmed V and J ends, which lost 8 bases and 2 bases, there was a span of 7 bases. CDR3 length: 12 amino acids. The CDR3 loop is CASSPAGNTIYF. For the CDR3, the DNA is TGTGCCAGCTCTCCAGCTGGAAACACCATATATTTT.

This chain uses TRBV28 with TRBJ2-1; TRBD2 matches at 7 bases. The V gene's germline CDR1 is MDHEN and CDR2 SYDVKM. This CDR3 is built from 15 residues. With 2 bases clipped from V and 8 bases from J, the junction kept 9 bases outside the gene matches. The CDR3 region is CASSLTSGVNDEQFF. In DNA form, the CDR3 reads TGTGCCAGCAGTTTAACCAGCGGGGTTAACGATGAGCAGTTCTTC.

The chain uses TRBV5-1 and TRBJ2-3; the match to TRBD1 covers 7 bases. V shed 7 bases, J shed 0 bases, and the junction held 5 bases outside the gene matches. This CDR3 is 14 amino acids long. Germline-derived CDR1 and CDR2 are SGHRS and YFSETQ. The CDR3 DNA sequence: TGCGCCAGCGGAGGACAGGCTAGCACAGATACGCAGTATTTT. It codes for CASGGQASTDTQYF.

The gene calls are TRBV6-5 and TRBJ2-5; no reliable D call. The CDR3 is 12 residues long. CDR1 and CDR2 (germline): MNHEY, SVGAGI. V lost 4 bases to trimming and J lost 4 bases, with 7 bases between them. Written as DNA, the CDR3 is TGTGCCAGCAGTTTTTCGCGAGAGACCCAGTACTTC. Translation gives CASSFSRETQYF.